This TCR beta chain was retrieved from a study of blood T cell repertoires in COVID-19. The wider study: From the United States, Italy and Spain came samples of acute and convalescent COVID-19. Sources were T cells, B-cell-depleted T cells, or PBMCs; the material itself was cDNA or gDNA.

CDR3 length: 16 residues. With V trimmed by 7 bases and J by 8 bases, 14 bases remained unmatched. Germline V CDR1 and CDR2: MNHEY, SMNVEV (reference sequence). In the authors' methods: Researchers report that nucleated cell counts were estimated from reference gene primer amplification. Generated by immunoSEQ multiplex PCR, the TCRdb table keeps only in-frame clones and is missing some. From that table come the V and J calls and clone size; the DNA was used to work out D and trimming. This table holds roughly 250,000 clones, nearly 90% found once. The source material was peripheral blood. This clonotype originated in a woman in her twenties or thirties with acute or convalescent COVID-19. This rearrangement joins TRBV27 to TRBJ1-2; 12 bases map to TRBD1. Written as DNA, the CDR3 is TGTGCCAGCACCTGGGGACCGGGACAGGGGGCGACCGGCTACACCTTC. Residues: CASTWGPGQGATGYTF.